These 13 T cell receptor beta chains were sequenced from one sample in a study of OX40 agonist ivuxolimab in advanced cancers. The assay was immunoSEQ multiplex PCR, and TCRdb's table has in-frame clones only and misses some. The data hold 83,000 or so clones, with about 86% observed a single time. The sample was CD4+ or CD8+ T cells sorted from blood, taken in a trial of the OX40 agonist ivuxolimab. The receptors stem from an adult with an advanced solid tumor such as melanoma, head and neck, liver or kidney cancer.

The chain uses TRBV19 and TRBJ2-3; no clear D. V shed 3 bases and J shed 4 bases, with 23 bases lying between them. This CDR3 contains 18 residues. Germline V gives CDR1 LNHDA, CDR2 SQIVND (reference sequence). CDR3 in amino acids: CASSIRLSGGGSADTQYF. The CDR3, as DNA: TGTGCCAGTAGTATCCGGTTGTCCGGTGGCGGTTCGGCAGATACGCAGTATTTT.

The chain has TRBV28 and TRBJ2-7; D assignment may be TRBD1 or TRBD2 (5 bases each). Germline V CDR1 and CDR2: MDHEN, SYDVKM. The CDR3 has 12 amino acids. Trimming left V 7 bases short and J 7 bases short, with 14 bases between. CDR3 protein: CASTGTEVEQYF. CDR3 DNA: TGTGCCAGCACCGGGACGGAGGTGGAGCAGTACTTC.

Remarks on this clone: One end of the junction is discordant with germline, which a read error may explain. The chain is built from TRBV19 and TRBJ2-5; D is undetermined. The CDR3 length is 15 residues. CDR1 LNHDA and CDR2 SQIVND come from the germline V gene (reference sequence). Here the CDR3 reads CASSIGTAYQETQYF. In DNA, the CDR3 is TGTGCCAGTAGTATCGGAACAGCGTACCAGGAGACCCAGTACTTC.

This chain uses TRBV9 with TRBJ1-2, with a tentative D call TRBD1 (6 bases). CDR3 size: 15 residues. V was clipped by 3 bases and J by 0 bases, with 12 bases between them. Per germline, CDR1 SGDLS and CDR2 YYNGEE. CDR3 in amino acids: CASSAASGANYGYTF. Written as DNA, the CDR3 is TGTGCCAGCAGCGCAGCCTCAGGGGCTAACTATGGCTACACCTTC.

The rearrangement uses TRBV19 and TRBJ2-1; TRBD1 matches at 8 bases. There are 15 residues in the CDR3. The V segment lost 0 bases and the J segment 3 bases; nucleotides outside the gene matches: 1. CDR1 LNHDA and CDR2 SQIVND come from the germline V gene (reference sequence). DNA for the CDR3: TGTGCCAGTAGTATAGAACAGGGGGGCTACAATGAGCAGTTCTTC. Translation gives CASSIEQGGYNEQFF.

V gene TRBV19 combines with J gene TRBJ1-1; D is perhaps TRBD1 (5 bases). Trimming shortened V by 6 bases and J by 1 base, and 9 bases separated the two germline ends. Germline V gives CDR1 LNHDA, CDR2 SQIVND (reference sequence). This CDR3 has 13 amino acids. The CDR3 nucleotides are TGTGCCAGTAGCCGGACAAAGAACACTGAAGCTTTCTTT. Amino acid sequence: CASSRTKNTEAFF.

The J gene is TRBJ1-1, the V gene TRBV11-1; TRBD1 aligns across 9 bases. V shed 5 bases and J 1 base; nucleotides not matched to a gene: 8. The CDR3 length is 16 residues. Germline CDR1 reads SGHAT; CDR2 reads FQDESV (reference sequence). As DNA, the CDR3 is TGTGCCAGCAGCCCCACCGGGGACAGGGCGAACACTGAAGCTTTCTTT. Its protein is CASSPTGDRANTEAFF.

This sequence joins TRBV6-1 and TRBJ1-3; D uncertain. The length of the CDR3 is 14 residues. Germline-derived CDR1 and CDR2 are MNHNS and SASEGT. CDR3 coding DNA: TGTGCGATCATCGGTTTATTCTCTGGAAACACCATATATTTT. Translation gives CAIIGLFSGNTIYF.

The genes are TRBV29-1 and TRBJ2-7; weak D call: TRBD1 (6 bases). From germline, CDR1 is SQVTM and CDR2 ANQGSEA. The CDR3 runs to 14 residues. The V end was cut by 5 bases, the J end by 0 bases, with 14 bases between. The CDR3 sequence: CSVTAHRDSYEQYF. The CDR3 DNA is TGCAGCGTTACTGCCCACAGGGACTCCTACGAGCAGTACTTC.

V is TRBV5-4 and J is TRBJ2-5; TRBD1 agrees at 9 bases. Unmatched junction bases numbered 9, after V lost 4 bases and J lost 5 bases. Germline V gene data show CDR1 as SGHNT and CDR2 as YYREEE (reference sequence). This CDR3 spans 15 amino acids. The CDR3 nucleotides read TGTGCCAGCAGCGGGGGGACAGGGATGAGGGAGACCCAGTACTTC. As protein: CASSGGTGMRETQYF.

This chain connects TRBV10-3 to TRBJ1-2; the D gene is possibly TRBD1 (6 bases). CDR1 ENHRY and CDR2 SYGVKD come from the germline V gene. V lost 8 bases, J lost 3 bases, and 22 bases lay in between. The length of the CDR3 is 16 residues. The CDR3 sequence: CAIGRGAPSGDYGYTF. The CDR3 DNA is TGTGCCATCGGACGGGGTGCGCCATCAGGGGACTATGGCTACACCTTC.

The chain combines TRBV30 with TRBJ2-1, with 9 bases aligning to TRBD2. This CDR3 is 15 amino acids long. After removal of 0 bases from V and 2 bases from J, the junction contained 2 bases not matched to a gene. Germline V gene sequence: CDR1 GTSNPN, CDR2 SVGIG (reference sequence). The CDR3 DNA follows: TGTGCCTGGAGTGTACGCGGGGGGGCCTACAATGAGCAGTTCTTC. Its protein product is CAWSVRGGAYNEQFF.

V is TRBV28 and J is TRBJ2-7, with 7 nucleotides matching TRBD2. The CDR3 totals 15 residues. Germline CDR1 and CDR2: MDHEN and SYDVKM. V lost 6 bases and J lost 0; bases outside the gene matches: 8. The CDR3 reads CASRAPGGRSYEQYF. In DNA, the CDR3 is TGTGCCAGCAGGGCCCCGGGAGGTCGCTCCTACGAGCAGTACTTC.